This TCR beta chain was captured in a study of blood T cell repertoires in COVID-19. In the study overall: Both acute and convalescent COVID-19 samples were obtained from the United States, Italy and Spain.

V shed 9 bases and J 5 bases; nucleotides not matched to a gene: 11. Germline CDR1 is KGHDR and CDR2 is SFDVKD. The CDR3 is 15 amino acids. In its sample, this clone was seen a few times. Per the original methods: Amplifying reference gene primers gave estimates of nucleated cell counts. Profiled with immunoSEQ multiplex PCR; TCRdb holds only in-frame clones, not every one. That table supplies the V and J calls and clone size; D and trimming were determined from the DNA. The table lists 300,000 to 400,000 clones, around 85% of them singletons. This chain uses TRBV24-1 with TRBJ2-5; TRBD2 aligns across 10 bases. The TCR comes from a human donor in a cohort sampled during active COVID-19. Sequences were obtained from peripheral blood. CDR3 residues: CATASGGAIGETQYF. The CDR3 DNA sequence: TGTGCCACCGCAAGCGGGGGGGCCATAGGGGAGACCCAGTACTTC.